A selection of T cell receptor beta chains follows, all from one sample in a study of post-analysis software for immune sequencing data. From the PCR reads, TCRdb called clonotypes with MiXCR, one entry per CDR3 protein. Of 400,000 to 500,000 distinct CDR3 sequences detected, roughly 38% appear once; the ten largest clones hold 6.5% to 8%. The sequencing input was blood. These TCRs come from a girl aged 2 to 9 with multiple sclerosis. The CDR3 runs from the conserved cysteine through the conserved F or W. Each record gives: clone size, D gene, J gene, V gene, CDR3 DNA, CDR3 protein. The D gene is left open where the match is weak. The size of a clone is reported for some rows only, either as once, few or many, or as a class for expanded clones.

clone size: few
D gene: NA
J gene: TRBJ2-4
V gene: TRBV18
CDR3 DNA: TGTGCCAGCTCACGCACGCGGGTTGGGGCCAAAAACATTCAGTACTTC
CDR3 protein: CASSRTRVGAKNIQYF

clone size: NA
D gene: NA
J gene: TRBJ2-1
V gene: TRBV20-1
CDR3 DNA: TGCAGTGCTAGAGAAGACCCGCAGAAGACAAGCTCCTACAATGAGCAGTTCTTC
CDR3 protein: CSAREDPQKTSSYNEQFF

clone size: NA
D gene: TRBD1
J gene: TRBJ1-2
V gene: TRBV4-1
CDR3 DNA: TGCGCCAGCAGGCCCAGAACGGGACAGGACTATGGCTACACCTTC
CDR3 protein: CASRPRTGQDYGYTF

clone size: NA
D gene: NA
J gene: TRBJ2-3
V gene: TRBV20-1
CDR3 DNA: TGCAGTGCTAGCGTAGGGGCGAACACAGATACGCAGTATTTT
CDR3 protein: CSASVGANTDTQYF

clone size: NA
D gene: TRBD1
J gene: TRBJ2-3
V gene: TRBV5-6
CDR3 DNA: TGTGCCAGCAGCTGGGATCTGGACAGGGGATCGGATACGCAGTATTTT
CDR3 protein: CASSWDLDRGSDTQYF

clone size: few
D gene: NA
J gene: TRBJ2-5
V gene: TRBV29-1
CDR3 DNA: TGCAGCGTTACGGACTGGCGGGAGACCCAGTACTTC
CDR3 protein: CSVTDWRETQYF

clone size: few
D gene: TRBD2
J gene: TRBJ2-1
V gene: TRBV7-2
CDR3 DNA: TGTGCCAGCAGCGCGGGACTAGCGGGAGTGAATGAGCAGTTCTTC
CDR3 protein: CASSAGLAGVNEQFF

clone size: few
D gene: TRBD2
J gene: TRBJ2-5
V gene: TRBV6-6
CDR3 DNA: TGTGCCAGCAGTTTTCCCATGAGCCGGGGGGTTCGAGAGACCCAGTACTTC
CDR3 protein: CASSFPMSRGVRETQYF

clone size: NA
D gene: NA
J gene: TRBJ2-7
V gene: TRBV3-1
CDR3 DNA: TGTGCCAGCAGCCAAGAGGGCCGGGGCCGCCAGTCCTACGAGCAGTACTTC
CDR3 protein: CASSQEGRGRQSYEQYF

clone size: NA
D gene: TRBD1
J gene: TRBJ2-7
V gene: TRBV18
CDR3 DNA: TGTGCCAGCTCACCTAAGGGGACAGGGAGTTACTACGAGCAGTACTTC
CDR3 protein: CASSPKGTGSYYEQYF

clone size: NA
D gene: TRBD2
J gene: TRBJ2-4
V gene: TRBV4-1
CDR3 DNA: TGCGCCAGCAGCCAACCAAACCGGGGGGGTCCAATAGCCAAAAACATTCAGTACTTC
CDR3 protein: CASSQPNRGGPIAKNIQYF

clone size: few
D gene: NA
J gene: TRBJ2-3
V gene: TRBV2
CDR3 DNA: TGTGCCAGCAGTGAAGCGCTGGCCACAGATACGCAGTATTTT
CDR3 protein: CASSEALATDTQYF

clone size: few
D gene: NA
J gene: TRBJ1-2
V gene: TRBV5-1
CDR3 DNA: TGCGCCAGCAGCTTGGATGGGGTGGTAGCTAACTATGGCTACACCTTC
CDR3 protein: CASSLDGVVANYGYTF

clone size: few
D gene: NA
J gene: TRBJ2-1
V gene: TRBV29-1
CDR3 DNA: TGCAGCGTTGTCGTCAGGGCATCCTACAATGAGCAGTTCTTC
CDR3 protein: CSVVVRASYNEQFF